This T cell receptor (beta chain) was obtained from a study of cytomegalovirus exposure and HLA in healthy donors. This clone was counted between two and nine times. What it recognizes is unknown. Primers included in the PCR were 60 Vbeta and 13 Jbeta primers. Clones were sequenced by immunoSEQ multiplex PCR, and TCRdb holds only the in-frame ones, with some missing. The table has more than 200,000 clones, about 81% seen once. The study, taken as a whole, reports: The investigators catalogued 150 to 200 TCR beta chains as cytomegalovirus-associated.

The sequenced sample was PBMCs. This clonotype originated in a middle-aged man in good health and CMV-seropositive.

The CDR3: CASSLGTANNEKLFF. CDR3 coding DNA: TGCGCCAGCAGCTTGGGGACAGCCAATAATGAAAAACTGTTTTTT. The chain joins TRBV5-1 to TRBJ1-4; D is possibly TRBD1 (6 bases). This CDR3 comprises 15 residues. V was pared by 0 bases and J by 4 bases, with 10 bases between. Germline V lookup: CDR1 SGHRS, CDR2 YFSETQ.